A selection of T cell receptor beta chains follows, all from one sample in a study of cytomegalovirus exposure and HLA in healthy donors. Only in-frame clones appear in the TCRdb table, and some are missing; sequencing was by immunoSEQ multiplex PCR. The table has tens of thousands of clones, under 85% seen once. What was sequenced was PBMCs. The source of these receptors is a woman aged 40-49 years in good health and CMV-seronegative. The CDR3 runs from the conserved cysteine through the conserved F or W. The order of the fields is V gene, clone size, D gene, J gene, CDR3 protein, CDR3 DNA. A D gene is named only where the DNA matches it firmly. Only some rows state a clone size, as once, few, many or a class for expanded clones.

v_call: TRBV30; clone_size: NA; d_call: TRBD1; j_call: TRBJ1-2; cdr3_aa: CAWSVPGQGQRGYTF; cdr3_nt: TGTGCCTGGAGTGTACCAGGACAGGGGCAGAGGGGCTACACCTTC
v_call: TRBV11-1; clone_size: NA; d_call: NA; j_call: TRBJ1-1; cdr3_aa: CASSLRQTNTEAFF; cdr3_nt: TGTGCCAGCAGCTTAAGACAGACGAACACTGAAGCTTTCTTT
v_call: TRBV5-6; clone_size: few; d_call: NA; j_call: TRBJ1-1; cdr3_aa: CASSLGFEGVIMNTEAFF; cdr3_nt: TGTGCCAGCAGCTTGGGGTTTGAAGGGGTCATCATGAACACTGAAGCTTTCTTT
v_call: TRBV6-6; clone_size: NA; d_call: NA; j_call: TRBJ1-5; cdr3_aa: CASSYSPVSNQPQHF; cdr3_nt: TGTGCCAGCAGTTACTCGCCAGTGAGCAATCAGCCCCAGCATTTT
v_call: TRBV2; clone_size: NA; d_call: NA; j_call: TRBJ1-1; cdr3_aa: CASSLYTEAFF; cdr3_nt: TGTGCCAGCAGTCTCTACACTGAAGCTTTCTTT
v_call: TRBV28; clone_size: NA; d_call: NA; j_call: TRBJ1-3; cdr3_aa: CASSLCCRSRSGNTIYF; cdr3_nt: TGTGCCAGCAGTTTATGTTGCAGGTCCCGCTCTGGAAACACCATATATTTT
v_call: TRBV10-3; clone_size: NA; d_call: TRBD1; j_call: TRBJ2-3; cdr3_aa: CAISYQGESTDTQYF; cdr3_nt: TGTGCCATCAGCTACCAGGGGGAGAGCACAGATACGCAGTATTTT
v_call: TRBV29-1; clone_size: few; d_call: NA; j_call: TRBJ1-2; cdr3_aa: CSVEWTSNYGYTF; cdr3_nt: TGCAGCGTCGAGTGGACATCTAACTATGGCTACACCTTC
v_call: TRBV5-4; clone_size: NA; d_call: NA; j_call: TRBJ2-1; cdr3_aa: CASSLGAGSSYNEQFF; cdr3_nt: TGTGCCAGCAGCTTAGGGGCCGGAAGCTCCTACAATGAGCAGTTCTTC
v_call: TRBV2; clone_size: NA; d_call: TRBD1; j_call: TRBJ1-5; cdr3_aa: CASSTRQGAISNQPQHF; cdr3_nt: TGTGCCAGCAGTACGAGACAGGGGGCTATTAGCAATCAGCCCCAGCATTTT
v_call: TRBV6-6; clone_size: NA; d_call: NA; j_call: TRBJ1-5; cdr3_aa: CASSYGASNQPQHF; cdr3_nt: TGTGCCAGCAGTTATGGGGCGAGCAATCAGCCCCAGCATTTT
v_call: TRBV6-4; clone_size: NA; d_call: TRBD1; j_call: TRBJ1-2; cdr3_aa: CASSERGRMSGYTF; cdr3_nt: TGTGCCAGCAGTGAGAGGGGGCGGATGAGCGGCTACACCTTC
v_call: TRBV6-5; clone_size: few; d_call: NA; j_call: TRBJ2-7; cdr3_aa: CASRTGRYEQYF; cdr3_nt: TGTGCCAGCAGGACAGGTCGGTACGAGCAGTACTTC
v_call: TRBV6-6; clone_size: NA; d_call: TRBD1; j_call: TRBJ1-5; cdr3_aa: CASKITGAGSNQPQHF; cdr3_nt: TGTGCCAGCAAGATAACAGGGGCGGGTAGCAATCAGCCCCAGCATTTT
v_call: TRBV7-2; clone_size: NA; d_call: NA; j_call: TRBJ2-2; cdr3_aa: CASSFFSGTGELFF; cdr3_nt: TGTGCCAGCAGCTTTTTCAGCGGTACCGGGGAGCTGTTTTTT
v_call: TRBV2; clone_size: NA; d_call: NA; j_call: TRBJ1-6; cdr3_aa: CASTTGSNSPLHF; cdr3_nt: TGTGCCAGCACCACCGGGTCTAATTCACCCCTCCACTTT
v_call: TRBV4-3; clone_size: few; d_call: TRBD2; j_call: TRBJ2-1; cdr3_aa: CASSQESAGGGKLF; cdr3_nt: TGCGCCAGCAGCCAAGAGAGCGCGGGAGGGGGGAAGCTCTTC
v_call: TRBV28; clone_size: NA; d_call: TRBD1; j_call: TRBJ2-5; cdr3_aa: CASSFGTGVGETQYF; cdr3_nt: TGTGCCAGCAGTTTCGGGACAGGGGTGGGAGAGACCCAGTACTTC
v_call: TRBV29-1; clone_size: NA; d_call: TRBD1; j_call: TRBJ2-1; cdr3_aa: CSVEETGTGINEQFF; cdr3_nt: TGCAGCGTTGAAGAAACCGGGACAGGGATCAATGAGCAGTTCTTC
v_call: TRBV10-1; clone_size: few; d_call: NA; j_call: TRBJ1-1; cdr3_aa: CASSGQHTEAFF; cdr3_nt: TGCGCCAGCAGTGGACAACACACTGAAGCTTTCTTT
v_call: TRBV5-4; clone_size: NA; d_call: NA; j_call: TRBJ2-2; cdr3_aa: CASSLGQGGQTGELFF; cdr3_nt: TGTGCCAGCAGCTTGGGACAGGGAGGACAGACCGGGGAGCTGTTTTTT
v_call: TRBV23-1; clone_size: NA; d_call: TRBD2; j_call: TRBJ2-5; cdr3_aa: CAMPTSPEGGPSETQYF; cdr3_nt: TGCGCCATGCCTACTAGTCCCGAGGGAGGGCCGTCAGAGACCCAGTACTTC
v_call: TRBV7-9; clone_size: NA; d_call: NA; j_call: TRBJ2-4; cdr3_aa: CASSLEGAKNIQYF; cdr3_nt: TGTGCCAGCAGCTTGGAGGGGGCCAAAAACATTCAGTACTTC
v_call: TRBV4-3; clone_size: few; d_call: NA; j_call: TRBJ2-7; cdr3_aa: CASSQVGAASYEQYF; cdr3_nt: TGCGCCAGCAGCCAAGTGGGGGCAGCTAGCTACGAGCAGTACTTC
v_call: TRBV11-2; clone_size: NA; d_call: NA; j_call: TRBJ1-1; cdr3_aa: CASSLIGQTEAFF; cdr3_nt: TGTGCCAGCAGCTTAATAGGACAGACTGAAGCTTTCTTT
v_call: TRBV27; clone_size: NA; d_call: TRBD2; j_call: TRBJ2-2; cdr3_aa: CASSFSGRETGELFF; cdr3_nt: TGTGCCAGCAGTTTTAGCGGGAGAGAAACCGGGGAGCTGTTTTTT
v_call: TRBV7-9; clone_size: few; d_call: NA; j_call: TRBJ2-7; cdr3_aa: CASSPSSVSYEQYF; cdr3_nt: TGTGCCAGCAGCCCATCTTCAGTCTCCTACGAGCAGTACTTC
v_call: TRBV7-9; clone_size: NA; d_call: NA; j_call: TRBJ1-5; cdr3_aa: CASSHQGGNQPQHF; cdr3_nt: TGTGCCAGCAGCCATCAAGGGGGCAATCAGCCCCAGCATTTT
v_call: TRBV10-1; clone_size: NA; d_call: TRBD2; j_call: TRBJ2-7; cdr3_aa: CASSEPTSGIPYEQYF; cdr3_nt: TGCGCCAGCAGTGAGCCGACTAGCGGGATCCCCTACGAGCAGTACTTC
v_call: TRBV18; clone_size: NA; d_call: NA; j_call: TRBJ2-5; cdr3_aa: CASSPLPLGGETQYF; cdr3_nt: TGTGCCAGCTCACCACTTCCGTTGGGGGGAGAGACCCAGTACTTC